The clone carrying this T cell receptor (beta chain) has just a few counts. Its antigen is as yet unknown. Trimming stripped 0 bases from V and 5 bases from J, with 8 bases between. CDR1 and CDR2 (germline): SGHAT, FQNNGV. The CDR3 is 14 residues long. The repertoire came from unfractionated whole blood and reflected all unsorted peripheral T cells. This entry belongs to a study of HIV-infected patients and healthy controls. Across the study: About 65% of the sixteen became undetectable by the second bleed, and all after another year of therapy.

Study outcomes and limitations: During therapy, HIV-associated CDR3s fell significantly in frequency, while CMV-associated CDR3s did not change significantly. In healthy controls, MAIT alpha CDR3s were common; in HIV+ repertoires, severely depleted.

500 ng RNA was reverse transcribed with alpha and beta constant-region primers. Alpha and beta chain libraries were made separately by chain-specific third strand synthesis with multiplexing indices. TCRdb used MiXCR to reprocess the 5' RACE reads, holding one entry per CDR3 protein. This table holds about 7,600 distinct CDR3 sequences, about 9.1% found once. The material sequenced was blood, taken before antiretroviral therapy. The V gene is TRBV11-2, the J gene TRBJ1-5; D unclear. The receptor was isolated from an adult with HIV infection. Here the CDR3 DNA reads TGTGCCAGCAGCTTAGATCGGAGGGATCAGCCCCAGCATTTT. Encoded protein: CASSLDRRDQPQHF.